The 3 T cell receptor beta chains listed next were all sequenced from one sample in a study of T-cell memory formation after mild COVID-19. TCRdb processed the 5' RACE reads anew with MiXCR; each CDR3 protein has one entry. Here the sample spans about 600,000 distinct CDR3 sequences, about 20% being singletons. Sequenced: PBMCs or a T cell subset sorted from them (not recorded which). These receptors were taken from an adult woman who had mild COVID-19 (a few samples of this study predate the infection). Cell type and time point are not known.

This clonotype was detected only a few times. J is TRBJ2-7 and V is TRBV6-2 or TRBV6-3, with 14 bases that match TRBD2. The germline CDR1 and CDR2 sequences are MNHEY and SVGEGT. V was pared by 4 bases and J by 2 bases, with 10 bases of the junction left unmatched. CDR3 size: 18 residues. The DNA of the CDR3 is TGTGCCAGCAGTTCGCCGCGGGGACTAGCGGGAGTCCCCTACGAGCAGTACTTC. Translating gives CASSSPRGLAGVPYEQYF.

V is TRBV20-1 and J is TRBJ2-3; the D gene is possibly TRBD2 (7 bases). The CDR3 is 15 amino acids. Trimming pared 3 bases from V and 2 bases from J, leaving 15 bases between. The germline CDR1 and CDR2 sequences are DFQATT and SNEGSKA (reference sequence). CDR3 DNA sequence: TGCAGTGCTAGCGGCGGGGGCCTTACCACAGATACGCAGTATTTT. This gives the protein CSASGGGLTTDTQYF.

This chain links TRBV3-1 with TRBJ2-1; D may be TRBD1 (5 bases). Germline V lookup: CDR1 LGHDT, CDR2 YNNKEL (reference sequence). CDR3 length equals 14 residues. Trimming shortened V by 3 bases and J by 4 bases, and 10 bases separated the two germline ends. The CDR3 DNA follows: TGTGCCAGCAGCCATGATGACAGATACAATGAGCAGTTCTTC. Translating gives CASSHDDRYNEQFF.